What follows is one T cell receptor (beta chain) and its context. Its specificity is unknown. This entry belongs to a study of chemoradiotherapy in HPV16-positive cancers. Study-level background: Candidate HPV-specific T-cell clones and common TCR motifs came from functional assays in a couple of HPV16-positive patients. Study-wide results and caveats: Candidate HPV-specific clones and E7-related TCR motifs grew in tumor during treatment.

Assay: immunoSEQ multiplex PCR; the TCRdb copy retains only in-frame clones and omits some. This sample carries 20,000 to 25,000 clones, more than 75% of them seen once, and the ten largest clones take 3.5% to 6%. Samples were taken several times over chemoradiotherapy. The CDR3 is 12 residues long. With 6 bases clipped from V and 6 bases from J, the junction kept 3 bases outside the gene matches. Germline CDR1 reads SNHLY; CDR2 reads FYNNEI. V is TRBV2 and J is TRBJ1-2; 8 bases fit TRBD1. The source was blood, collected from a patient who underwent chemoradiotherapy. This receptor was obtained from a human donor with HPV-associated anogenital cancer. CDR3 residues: CASRPTGDGYTF. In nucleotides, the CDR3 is TGTGCCAGCAGGCCGACAGGGGATGGCTACACCTTC.